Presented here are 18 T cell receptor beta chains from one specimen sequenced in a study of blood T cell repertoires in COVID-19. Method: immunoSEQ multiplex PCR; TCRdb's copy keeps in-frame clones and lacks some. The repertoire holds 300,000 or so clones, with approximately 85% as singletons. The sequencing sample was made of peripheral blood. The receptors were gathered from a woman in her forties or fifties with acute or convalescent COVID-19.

The chain's CDR3 is CASSFGQGGQPQHF. The DNA of the CDR3 is TGTGCCAGTAGTTTCGGACAGGGTGGACAGCCCCAGCATTTT. V is TRBV19 and J is TRBJ1-5; 8 positions agree with TRBD1. Per the germline V gene, CDR1 is LNHDA and CDR2 is SQIVND (reference sequence). This CDR3 has 14 residues. Trimming at V came to 5 bases and at J to 7 bases, leaving 7 bases not matched to a gene.

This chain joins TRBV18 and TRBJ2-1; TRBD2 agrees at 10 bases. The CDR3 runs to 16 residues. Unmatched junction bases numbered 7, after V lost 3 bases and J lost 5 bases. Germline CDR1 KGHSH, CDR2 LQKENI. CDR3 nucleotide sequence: TGTGCCAGCTCACCGTCTGGACTAGCGGCGAACAATGAGCAGTTCTTC. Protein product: CASSPSGLAANNEQFF.

The CDR3 reads CASSLWRARETQYF. The CDR3 nucleotides are TGCGCCAGCAGCTTGTGGAGGGCCAGAGAGACCCAGTACTTC. The chain employs TRBV5-1 and TRBJ2-5; D possibly corresponds to TRBD2 (6 bases). This CDR3 comprises 14 residues. Germline CDR1 and CDR2: SGHRS and YFSETQ. V dropped 1 base and J dropped 4 bases, with 11 bases sitting between them.

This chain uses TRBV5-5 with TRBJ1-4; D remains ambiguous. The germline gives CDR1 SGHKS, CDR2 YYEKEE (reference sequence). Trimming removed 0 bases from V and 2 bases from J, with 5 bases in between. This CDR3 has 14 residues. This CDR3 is CASSLGHTNEKLFF. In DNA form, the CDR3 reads TGTGCCAGCAGCTTGGGGCATACTAATGAAAAACTGTTTTTT.

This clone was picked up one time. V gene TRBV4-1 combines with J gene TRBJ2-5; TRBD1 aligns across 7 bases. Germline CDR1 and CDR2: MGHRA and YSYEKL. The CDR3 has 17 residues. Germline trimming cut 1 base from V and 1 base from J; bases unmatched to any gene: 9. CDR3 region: CASSQGIRGTSQETQYF. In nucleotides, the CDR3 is TGCGCCAGCAGCCAAGGGATCAGGGGGACGTCCCAAGAGACCCAGTACTTC.

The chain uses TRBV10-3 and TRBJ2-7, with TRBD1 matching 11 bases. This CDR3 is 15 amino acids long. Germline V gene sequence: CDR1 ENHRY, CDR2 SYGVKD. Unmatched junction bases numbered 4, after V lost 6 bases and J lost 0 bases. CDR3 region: CAIRGQGDRSYEQYF. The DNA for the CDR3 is TGTGCCATCAGGGGACAGGGGGACCGCTCCTACGAGCAGTACTTC.

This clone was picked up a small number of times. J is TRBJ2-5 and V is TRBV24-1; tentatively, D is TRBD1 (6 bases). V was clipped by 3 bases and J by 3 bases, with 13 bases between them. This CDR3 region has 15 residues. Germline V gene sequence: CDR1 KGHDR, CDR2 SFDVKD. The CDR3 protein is CATSDHRDTKETQYF. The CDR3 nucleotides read TGTGCCACCAGTGATCATCGGGACACCAAAGAGACCCAGTACTTC.

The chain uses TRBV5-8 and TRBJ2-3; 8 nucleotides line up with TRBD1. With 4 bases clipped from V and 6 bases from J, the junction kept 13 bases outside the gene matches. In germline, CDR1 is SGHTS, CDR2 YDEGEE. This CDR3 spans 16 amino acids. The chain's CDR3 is CASSQLGQGDTDTQYF. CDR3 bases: TGTGCCAGCAGCCAACTAGGACAGGGCGATACGGATACGCAGTATTTT.

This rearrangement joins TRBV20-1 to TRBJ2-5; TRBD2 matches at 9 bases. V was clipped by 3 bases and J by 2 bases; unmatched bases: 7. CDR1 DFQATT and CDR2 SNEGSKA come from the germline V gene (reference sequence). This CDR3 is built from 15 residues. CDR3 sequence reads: CSASTLAGFQETQYF. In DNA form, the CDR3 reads TGCAGTGCTAGTACCCTAGCGGGATTTCAAGAGACCCAGTACTTC.

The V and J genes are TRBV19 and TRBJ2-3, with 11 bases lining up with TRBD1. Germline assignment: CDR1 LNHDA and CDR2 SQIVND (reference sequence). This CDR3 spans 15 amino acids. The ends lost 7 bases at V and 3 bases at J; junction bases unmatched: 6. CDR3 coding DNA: TGTGCCAGTACCGCCCGGGACAGGGGGACAGATACGCAGTATTTT. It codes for CASTARDRGTDTQYF.

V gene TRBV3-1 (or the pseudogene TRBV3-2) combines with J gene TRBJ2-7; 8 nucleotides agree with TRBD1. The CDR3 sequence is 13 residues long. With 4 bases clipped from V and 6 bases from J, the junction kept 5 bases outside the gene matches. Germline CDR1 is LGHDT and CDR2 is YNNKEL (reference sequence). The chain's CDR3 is CASSLGQGGEQYF. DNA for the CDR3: TGTGCCAGCAGCCTAGGACAGGGCGGCGAGCAGTACTTC.

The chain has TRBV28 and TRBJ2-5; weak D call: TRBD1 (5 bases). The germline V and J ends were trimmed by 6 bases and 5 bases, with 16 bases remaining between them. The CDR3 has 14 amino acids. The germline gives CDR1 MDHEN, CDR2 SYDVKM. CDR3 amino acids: CASRTQGRSETQYF. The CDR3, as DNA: TGTGCCAGCAGAACCCAGGGTCGGTCGGAGACCCAGTACTTC.

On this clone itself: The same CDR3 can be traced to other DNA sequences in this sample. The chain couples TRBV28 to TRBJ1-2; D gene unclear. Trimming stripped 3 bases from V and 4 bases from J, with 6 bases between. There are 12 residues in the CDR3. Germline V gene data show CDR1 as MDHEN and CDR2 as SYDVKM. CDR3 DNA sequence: TGTGCCAGCAGTTTGAGCGTCTATGGCTACACCTTC. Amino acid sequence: CASSLSVYGYTF.

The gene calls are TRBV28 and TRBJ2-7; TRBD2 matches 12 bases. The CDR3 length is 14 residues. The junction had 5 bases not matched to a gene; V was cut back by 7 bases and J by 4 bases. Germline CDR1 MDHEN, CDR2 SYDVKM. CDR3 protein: CASIPTSGSYEQYF. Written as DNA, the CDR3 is TGTGCCAGCATCCCGACTAGCGGGAGTTACGAGCAGTACTTC.

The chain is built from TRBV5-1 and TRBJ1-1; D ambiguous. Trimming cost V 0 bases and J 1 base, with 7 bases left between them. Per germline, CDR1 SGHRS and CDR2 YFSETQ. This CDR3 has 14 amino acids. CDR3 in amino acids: CASSLATTNTEAFF. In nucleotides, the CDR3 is TGCGCCAGCAGCTTGGCGACAACGAACACTGAAGCTTTCTTT. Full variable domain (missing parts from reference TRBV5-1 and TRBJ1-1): KAGVTQTPRYLIKTRGQQVTLSCSPISGHRSVSWYQQTPGQGLQFLFEYFSETQRNKGNFPGRFSGRQFSNSRSEMNVSTLELGDSALYLCASSLATTNTEAFFGQGTRLTVV.

CDR3 bases: TGTGCCAGCAGTTTCGCCGGGACAGCCCGCACAGATACGCAGTATTTT. It specifies CASSFAGTARTDTQYF. J is TRBJ2-3 and V is TRBV27; the match to TRBD1 covers 7 bases. Germline-derived CDR1 and CDR2 are MNHEY and SMNVEV (reference sequence). The CDR3 spans 16 residues. Unmatched junction bases numbered 7, after V lost 3 bases and J lost 1 base.

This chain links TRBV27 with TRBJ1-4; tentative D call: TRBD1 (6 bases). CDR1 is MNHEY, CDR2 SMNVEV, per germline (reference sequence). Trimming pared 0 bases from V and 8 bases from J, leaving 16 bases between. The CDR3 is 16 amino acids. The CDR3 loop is CASSLSGAGAEEKLFF. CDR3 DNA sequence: TGTGCCAGCAGTTTATCGGGGGCTGGGGCCGAGGAAAAACTGTTTTTT.

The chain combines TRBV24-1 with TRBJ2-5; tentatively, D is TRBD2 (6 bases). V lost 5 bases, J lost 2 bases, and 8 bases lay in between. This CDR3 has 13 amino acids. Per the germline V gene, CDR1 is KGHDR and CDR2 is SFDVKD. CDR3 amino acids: CATSGGGQETQYF. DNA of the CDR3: TGTGCCACCAGTGGGGGAGGACAAGAGACCCAGTACTTC.